Below are 2 T cell receptor beta chains sequenced from a single sample in a study of CD8+CD57+ T cells in acquired aplastic anemia. The template used for profiling TCR beta VDJ and CDR3 was genomic DNA. A single record per CDR3 protein comes from TCRdb applying MiXCR to the reads. The top ten clones hold over 10% of a sample with about 180,000 distinct CDR3 sequences, about 44% of them seen once. By flow cytometry, patients selected for sequencing had shown an expansion of CD8+CD57+ cells. Sequencing was carried out using sorted CD4+, CD8+, or CD8+CD57+ T cells (not recorded which) from PBMCs. These receptors originate from a human donor with aplastic anemia.

This chain joins TRBV18 and TRBJ1-6; 8 bases line up with TRBD1. CDR1 is KGHSH, CDR2 LQKENI, per germline. The CDR3 has 14 residues. The trim removed 6 bases at V and 5 bases at J, leaving 3 bases unmatched. CDR3 nucleotides: TGTGCCAGCTCGCCGACAGGGGATAATTCACCCCTCCACTTT. Its protein is CASSPTGDNSPLHF.

As for this clonotype: A single base separates this from a much larger clone, so it may be a read error. Because it lacks the conserved phenylalanine or tryptophan at the end, this CDR3 is likely a read error. The chain has TRBV29-1 and TRBJ2-7; 8 nucleotides line up with TRBD1. V was pared by 1 base and J by 4 bases, with 6 bases of the junction left unmatched. This CDR3 is built from 14 residues. Germline V gives CDR1 SQVTM, CDR2 ANQGSEA. CDR3 residues: CSVEVGDRGYEQYL. DNA for the CDR3: TGCAGCGTTGAAGTGGGAGACAGGGGATACGAGCAGTACCTC.